Each of the 24 T cell receptor beta chains below was sequenced from the same sample in a study of TIL therapy for anti-PD-1-resistant metastatic lung cancer. Sequencing used immunoSEQ v3. The table came from immunoSEQ multiplex PCR; TCRdb's copy has only in-frame clones and leaves some out. Seen here are roughly 60,000 clones, around 86% observed once, and the top ten hold 2.5% to 3%. The time point was: pre-treatment sample, taken before nivolumab and TIL therapy. The source material was blood, sampled at baseline. These receptors were taken from a person aged 25 to 85 with non-small cell lung cancer.

The chain combines TRBV5-1 with TRBJ2-3; 8 nucleotides agree with TRBD2. With V trimmed by 0 bases and J by 5 bases, 5 bases remained unmatched. Germline CDR1 is SGHRS and CDR2 is YFSETQ. This CDR3 spans 15 amino acids. The CDR3 here is CASSLAAGVGDTQYF. Written as DNA, the CDR3 is TGCGCCAGCAGCTTGGCAGCGGGAGTTGGAGATACGCAGTATTTT.

This chain joins TRBV27 and TRBJ1-1, with D perhaps TRBD1 (6 bases). This CDR3 region has 12 residues. CDR1 is MNHEY and CDR2 is SMNVEV in the germline V gene (reference sequence). Between the trimmed V and J ends, which lost 8 bases and 1 base, there was a span of 8 bases. The CDR3 spells CASGQRNTEAFF. The DNA of the CDR3 is TGTGCCAGCGGACAGAGGAACACTGAAGCTTTCTTT.

This sequence joins TRBV6-6 and TRBJ1-3; 7 bases map to TRBD1. This CDR3 spans 15 amino acids. The ends lost 5 bases at V and 0 bases at J; junction bases unmatched: 4. The germline CDR1 and CDR2 sequences are MNHNY and SVGAGI (reference sequence). CDR3 protein: CASSDRVLSGNTIYF. CDR3 DNA sequence: TGTGCCAGCAGTGACAGGGTACTCTCTGGAAACACCATATATTTT.

V usage is TRBV6-4 and J usage is TRBJ1-2; no definite D call. Trimming cost V 5 bases and J 2 bases, with 9 bases left between them. CDR1 MRHNA and CDR2 SNTAGT come from the germline V gene. CDR3 length: 13 amino acids. This CDR3 reads CASSPDGNYGYTF. CDR3 bases: TGTGCCAGCAGTCCGGACGGGAACTATGGCTACACCTTC.

This rearrangement joins TRBV12-5 to TRBJ2-4; no reliable D call. The germline V gene encodes CDR1 LGHNT and CDR2 FRNRAP. CDR3 length equals 13 residues. V was pared by 1 base and J by 6 bases, with 7 bases between. CDR3 nucleotide sequence: TGTGCTAGTGGTTTGGGGCTTCGAAACATTCAGTACTTC. This gives the protein CASGLGLRNIQYF. The variable domain in full, completed from reference TRBV12-5 and TRBJ2-4, reads DARVTQTPRHKVTEMGQEVTMRCQPILGHNTVFWYRQTMMQGLELLAYFRNRAPLDDSGMPKDRFSAEMPDATLATLKIQPSEPRDSAVYFCASGLGLRNIQYFGAGTRLSVL.

V gene TRBV19 combines with J gene TRBJ2-1, with 14 bases fitting TRBD2. Germline V gene lookup returns CDR1 LNHDA and CDR2 SQIVND (reference sequence). V lost 5 bases, J lost 0 bases, and 12 bases stayed unmatched. There are 20 residues in the CDR3. CDR3 nucleotides: TGTGCCAGTAGTGATAGGGGGAGCGGACTAGCGGGGGGCTCCTACAATGAGCAGTTCTTC. This sequence encodes CASSDRGSGLAGGSYNEQFF.

J is TRBJ1-5 and V is TRBV19; 8 nucleotides match TRBD1. J was trimmed by 5 bases and V by 7 bases; bases with no gene match: 10. This CDR3 is 15 amino acids long. Per germline, CDR1 LNHDA and CDR2 SQIVND (reference sequence). The CDR3 region is CASNKGTGPYQPQHF. DNA of the CDR3: TGTGCCAGTAATAAAGGGACAGGTCCATATCAGCCCCAGCATTTT.

V is TRBV5-6 and J is TRBJ2-7; D is uncertain. V dropped 4 bases and J dropped 2 bases, with 16 bases sitting between them. Looked up from germline, CDR1 is SGHDT and CDR2 is YYEEEE. The CDR3 is made up of 15 amino acids. CDR3 sequence: CASSPRPAVAYEQYF. CDR3 coding DNA: TGTGCCAGCAGCCCCCGGCCGGCGGTCGCCTACGAGCAGTACTTC.

This chain connects TRBV30 to TRBJ1-6; D ambiguous. Germline V lookup: CDR1 GTSNPN, CDR2 SVGIG (reference sequence). This CDR3 is 14 amino acids long. V dropped 0 bases and J dropped 7 bases, with 10 bases sitting between them. CDR3: CAWSVGRVNSPLHF. CDR3 in DNA: TGTGCCTGGAGTGTCGGTAGGGTAAATTCACCCCTCCACTTT.

The genes are TRBV3-1 (or the pseudogene TRBV3-2) and TRBJ1-2; D is uncertain. Germline assignment: CDR1 LGHDT and CDR2 YNNKEL (reference sequence). CDR3 size: 13 residues. V was trimmed by 4 bases and J by 8 bases, leaving 14 bases between them. The CDR3 coding sequence is TGTGCCAGCAGCCCCCAAAGGGCTGGGGGCTACACCTTC. It is translated as CASSPQRAGGYTF.

This chain connects TRBV11-2 to TRBJ1-5; D not certain. CDR1 SGHAT and CDR2 FQNNGV come from the germline V gene. Deletions cut 4 bases from V and 6 bases from J, with 10 bases between. The CDR3 length is 13 residues. The CDR3 DNA sequence: TGTGCCAGCAGCTGGGAGGGTGCTCAGCCCCAGCATTTT. Protein sequence: CASSWEGAQPQHF.

This chain uses TRBV27 with TRBJ2-7, with a tentative D call TRBD2 (5 bases). The ends were cut back, 6 bases at V and 6 bases at J, with 21 bases in the middle. The CDR3 loop spans 15 amino acids. CDR1 and CDR2 (germline): MNHEY, SMNVEV (reference sequence). The DNA of the CDR3 is TGTGCCAGCAGCCCGGACCGGGGATTATTTGGCGAGCAGTACTTC. This gives the protein CASSPDRGLFGEQYF.

This rearrangement joins TRBV6-5 to TRBJ2-3, with 11 bases matching TRBD2. There are 16 residues in the CDR3. Germline V gives CDR1 MNHEY, CDR2 SVGAGI. V shed 0 bases, J shed 6 bases, and the junction held 5 bases outside the gene matches. The DNA of the CDR3 is TGTGCCAGCAGTTACTCAACTAGCGGGAGTTTTGATACGCAGTATTTT. Encoded protein: CASSYSTSGSFDTQYF.

The chain employs TRBV7-2 and TRBJ2-7, with D possibly being TRBD1 (6 bases). CDR1 and CDR2 from the germline V gene are SGHTA and FQGNSA. The CDR3 extends over 14 amino acids. V shed 2 bases and J shed 6 bases, with 14 bases lying between them. As DNA, the CDR3 is TGTGCCAGCAGCTTAAGACAGGCTATTTCCGAGCAGTACTTC. Its translation is CASSLRQAISEQYF.

The V and J genes are TRBV7-2 and TRBJ2-2; TRBD2 might be the D (5 bases). The CDR3 sequence is 16 residues long. Between the trimmed V and J ends, which lost 5 bases and 7 bases, there was a span of 20 bases. Germline values: CDR1 SGHTA, CDR2 FQGNSA. The CDR3 loop reads CASSQASGPLIGELFF. In DNA form, the CDR3 reads TGTGCCAGCAGCCAAGCGAGCGGCCCCCTCATCGGGGAGCTGTTTTTT.

The chain combines TRBV5-1 with TRBJ1-4; TRBD1 aligns across 9 bases. This CDR3 has 14 residues. The ends lost 7 bases at V and 4 bases at J; junction bases unmatched: 5. Germline CDR1 reads SGHRS; CDR2 reads YFSETQ. CDR3 sequence reads: CASGTGNVNEKLFF. In DNA, the CDR3 is TGCGCCAGCGGGACAGGGAATGTTAATGAAAAACTGTTTTTT. The full variable domain, its missing parts supplied by reference TRBV5-1 and TRBJ1-4, is KAGVTQTPRYLIKTRGQQVTLSCSPISGHRSVSWYQQTPGQGLQFLFEYFSETQRNKGNFPGRFSGRQFSNSRSEMNVSTLELGDSALYLCASGTGNVNEKLFFGSGTQLSVL.

The V call is TRBV30, the J call TRBJ2-1; D gene uncertain. V was pared by 0 bases and J by 10 bases, with 10 bases between. CDR1 and CDR2 from the germline V gene are GTSNPN and SVGIG (reference sequence). The length of the CDR3 is 12 residues. The CDR3 protein is CAWSVGGLEQFF. CDR3 in DNA: TGTGCCTGGAGTGTTGGCGGTCTCGAGCAGTTCTTC.

The V gene is TRBV7-9, the J gene TRBJ1-1; no clear D gene. Germline CDR1 is SEHNR and CDR2 is FQNEAQ (reference sequence). CDR3 length equals 13 residues. V lost 6 bases and J 1 base, leaving 9 bases between the germline ends. The DNA of the CDR3 is TGTGCCAGCAGAATAGCGGGGAACACTGAAGCTTTCTTT. The encoded protein is CASRIAGNTEAFF.

The chain joins TRBV12-3 or TRBV12-4 to TRBJ2-7; D remains unclear. V was trimmed by 3 bases and J by 6 bases, leaving 9 bases between them. CDR3 length: 12 residues. The CDR3 DNA is TGTGCCAGCAGTTTGGAGTGGGTCGAGCAGTACTTC. Amino acids: CASSLEWVEQYF.

In this sample, this clone turned up once. This sequence joins TRBV29-1 and TRBJ1-2; TRBD1 matches at 8 bases. Germline values: CDR1 SQVTM, CDR2 ANQGSEA. V dropped 7 bases and J dropped 4; count of bases not matched to a gene: 8. The CDR3 is made up of 13 amino acids. The CDR3 DNA sequence: TGCAGCGCTACGACAGGGGCCACCTATGGCTACACCTTC. It encodes CSATTGATYGYTF. The full variable domain, its missing parts supplied by reference TRBV29-1 and TRBJ1-2, is SAVISQKPSRDICQRGTSLTIQCQVDSQVTMMFWYRQQPGQSLTLIATANQGSEATYESGFVIDKFPISRPNLTFSTLTVSNMSPEDSSIYLCSATTGATYGYTFGSGTRLTVV.

CDR3 sequence: CASSSGTSGRYEQYF. The CDR3 bases are TGTGCCAGCAGTTCCGGGACTAGCGGACGCTACGAGCAGTACTTC. The chain employs TRBV28 and TRBJ2-7; TRBD2 aligns across 11 bases. Germline CDR1 and CDR2: MDHEN and SYDVKM. The CDR3 totals 15 residues. After removal of 4 bases from V and 3 bases from J, the junction contained 5 bases not matched to a gene.

The chain is built from TRBV5-1 and TRBJ2-3, with 9 bases aligning to TRBD2. CDR3 length: 19 residues. The V gene's germline CDR1 is SGHRS and CDR2 YFSETQ. With V trimmed by 0 bases and J by 0 bases, 11 bases remained unmatched. CDR3 bases: TGCGCCAGCAGCTTGGCTTCCTTCCGCGGGGGGGCTAGCACAGATACGCAGTATTTT. Protein: CASSLASFRGGASTDTQYF.

The chain recombines TRBV19 with TRBJ2-7; either TRBD1 or TRBD2 may fit D (5 bases each). The V end was cut by 9 bases, the J end by 0 bases, with 15 bases between. Germline CDR1 LNHDA, CDR2 SQIVND (reference sequence). The CDR3 totals 14 residues. The DNA of the CDR3 is TGTGCCAGCAAACCGGGGCAAAGCTCCTACGAGCAGTACTTC. Amino acid sequence: CASKPGQSSYEQYF.

The chain joins TRBV12-5 to TRBJ2-5; 9 positions agree with TRBD1. This CDR3 spans 16 amino acids. V shed 0 bases, J shed 14 bases, and the junction held 16 bases outside the gene matches. Germline CDR1 is LGHNT and CDR2 is FRNRAP. CDR3 nucleotides: TGTGCTAGTGGTTTGGTACCCCCGGGACAGGGCAGGAGTCCTTACTTC. This sequence encodes CASGLVPPGQGRSPYF.